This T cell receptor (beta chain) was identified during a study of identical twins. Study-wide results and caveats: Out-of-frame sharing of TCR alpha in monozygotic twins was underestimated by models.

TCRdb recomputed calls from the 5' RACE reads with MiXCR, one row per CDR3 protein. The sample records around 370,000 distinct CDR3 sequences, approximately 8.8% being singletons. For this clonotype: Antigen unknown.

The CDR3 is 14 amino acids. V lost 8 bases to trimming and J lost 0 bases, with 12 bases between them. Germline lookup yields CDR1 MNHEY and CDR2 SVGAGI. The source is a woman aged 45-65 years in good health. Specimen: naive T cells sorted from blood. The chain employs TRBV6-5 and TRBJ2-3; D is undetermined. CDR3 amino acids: CASGAAPSTDTQYF. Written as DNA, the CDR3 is TGTGCCAGCGGAGCCGCGCCTAGCACAGATACGCAGTATTTT.